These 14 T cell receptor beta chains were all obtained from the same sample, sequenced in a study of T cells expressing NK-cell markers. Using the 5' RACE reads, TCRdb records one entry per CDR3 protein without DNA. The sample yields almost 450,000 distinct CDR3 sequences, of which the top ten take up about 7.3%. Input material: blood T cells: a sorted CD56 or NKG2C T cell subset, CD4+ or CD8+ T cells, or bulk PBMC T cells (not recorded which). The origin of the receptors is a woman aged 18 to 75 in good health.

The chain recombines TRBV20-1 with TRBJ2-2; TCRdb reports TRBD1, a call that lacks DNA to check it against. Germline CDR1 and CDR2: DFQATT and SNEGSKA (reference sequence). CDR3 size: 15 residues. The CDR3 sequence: CSAREGDRLTGELFF.

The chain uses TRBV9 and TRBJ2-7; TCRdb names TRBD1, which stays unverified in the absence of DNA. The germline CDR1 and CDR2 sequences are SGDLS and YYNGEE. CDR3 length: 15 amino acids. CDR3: CASSESTDSTYEQYF.

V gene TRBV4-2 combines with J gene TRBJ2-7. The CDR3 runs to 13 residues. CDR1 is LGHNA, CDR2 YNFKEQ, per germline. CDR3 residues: CASSHRQVHEQYF.

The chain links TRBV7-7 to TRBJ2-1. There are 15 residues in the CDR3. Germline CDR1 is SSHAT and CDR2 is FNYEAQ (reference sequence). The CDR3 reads CAISPYGGSYNEQFF.

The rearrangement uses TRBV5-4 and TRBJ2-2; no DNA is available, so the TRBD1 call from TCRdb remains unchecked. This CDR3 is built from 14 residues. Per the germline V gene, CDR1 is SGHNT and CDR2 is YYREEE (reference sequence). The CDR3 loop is CASSRDRATGELFF.

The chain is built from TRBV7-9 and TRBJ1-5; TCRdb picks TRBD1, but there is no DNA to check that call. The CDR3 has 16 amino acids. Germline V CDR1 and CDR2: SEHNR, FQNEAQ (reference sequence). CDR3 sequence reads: CASSSTRRETSAPQHF.

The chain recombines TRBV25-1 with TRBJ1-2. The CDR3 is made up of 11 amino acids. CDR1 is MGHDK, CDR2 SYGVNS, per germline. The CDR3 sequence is CASSELGGYTF.

The CDR3: CASSPGRGAETQYF. The chain links TRBV7-2 to TRBJ2-5; TCRdb returns TRBD2, unconfirmable since there is no DNA. CDR1 is SGHTA and CDR2 is FQGNSA in the germline V gene. The CDR3 covers 14 residues. Using reference TRBV7-2 and TRBJ2-5 for the parts outside the CDR3, the full variable domain is GAGVSQSPSNKVTEKGKDVELRCDPISGHTALYWYRQSLGQGLEFLIYFQGNSAPDKSGLPSDRFSAERTGGSVSTLTIQRTQQEDSAVYLCASSPGRGAETQYFGPGTRLLVL.

CDR3 amino acids: CSVYVTETQYF. The V and J genes are TRBV29-1 and TRBJ2-5. The CDR3 is made up of 11 amino acids. CDR1 is SQVTM and CDR2 is ANQGSEA in the germline V gene.

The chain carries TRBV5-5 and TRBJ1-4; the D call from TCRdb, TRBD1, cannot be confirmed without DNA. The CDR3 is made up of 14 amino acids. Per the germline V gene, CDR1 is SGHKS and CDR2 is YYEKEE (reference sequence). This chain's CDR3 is CASSSQGLREKLFF.

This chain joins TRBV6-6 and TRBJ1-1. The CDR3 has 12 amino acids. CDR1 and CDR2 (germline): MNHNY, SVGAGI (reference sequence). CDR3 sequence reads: CASSLDSTEAFF.

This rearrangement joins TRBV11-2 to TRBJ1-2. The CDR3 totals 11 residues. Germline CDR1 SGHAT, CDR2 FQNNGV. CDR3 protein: CASSSLGGYTF.

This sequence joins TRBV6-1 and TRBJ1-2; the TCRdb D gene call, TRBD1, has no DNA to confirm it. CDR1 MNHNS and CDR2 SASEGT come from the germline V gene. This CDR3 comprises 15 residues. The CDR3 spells CASSPTGTGAYGYTF.

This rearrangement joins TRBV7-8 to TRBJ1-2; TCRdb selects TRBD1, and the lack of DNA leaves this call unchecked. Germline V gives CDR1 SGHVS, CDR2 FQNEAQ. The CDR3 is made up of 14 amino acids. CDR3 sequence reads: CASSIGQEAYGYTF.